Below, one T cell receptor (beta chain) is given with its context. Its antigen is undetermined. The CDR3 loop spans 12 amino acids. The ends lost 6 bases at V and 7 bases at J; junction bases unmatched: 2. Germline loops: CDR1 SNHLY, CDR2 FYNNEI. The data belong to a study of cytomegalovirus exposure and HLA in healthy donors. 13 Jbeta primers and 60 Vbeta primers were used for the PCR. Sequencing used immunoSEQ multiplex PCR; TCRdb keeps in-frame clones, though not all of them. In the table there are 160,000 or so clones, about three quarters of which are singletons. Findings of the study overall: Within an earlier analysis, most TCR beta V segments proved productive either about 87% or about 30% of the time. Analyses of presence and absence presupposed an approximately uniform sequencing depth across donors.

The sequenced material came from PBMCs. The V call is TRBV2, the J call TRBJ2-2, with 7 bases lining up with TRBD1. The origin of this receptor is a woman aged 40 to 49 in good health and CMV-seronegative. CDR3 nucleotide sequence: TGTGCCAGCAGGGGGACAGTCGGGGAGCTGTTTTTT. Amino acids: CASRGTVGELFF.